Sequencing of this T cell receptor beta chain was carried out in a study of T-cell reconstitution after alpha-beta-depleted transplantation in children. TCRbeta library preparation incorporated unique molecular identifiers. Each CDR3 protein gets one entry after TCRdb re-called the PCR reads with MiXCR. Counted here are a few hundred thousand distinct CDR3 sequences, roughly 18% occurring once; the ten biggest clones make up 2.5% to 3.5%. This clonotype was observed a handful of times. Specimen: PBMCs from the stem cell graft donor, collected from the stem cell graft. This clonotype was sampled from a human donor who donated a stem cell graft to a child with acute lymphoblastic leukemia.

CDR3 sequence: CASSLDSFTNYGYTF. In nucleotides, the CDR3 is TGTGCCAGCAGCCTGGACAGCTTCACTAACTATGGCTACACCTTC. The chain is built from TRBV7-3 and TRBJ1-2; TRBD1 might be the D (6 bases). V lost 5 bases and J 0 bases, leaving 13 bases between the germline ends. The CDR3 loop spans 15 amino acids. Germline loops: CDR1 SGHTA, CDR2 FQGTGA.